The sequence of this T cell receptor beta chain was determined in a study of blood T cell repertoires in COVID-19. V was pared by 6 bases and J by 7 bases, with 4 bases of the junction left unmatched. The CDR3 has 14 residues. CDR1 and CDR2 from the germline V gene are MDHEN and SYDVKM. Measured with immunoSEQ multiplex PCR; TCRdb has only the in-frame clones, and not every one. The sample includes some 150,000 clones, around four fifths of them seen just once. The sequenced sample was peripheral blood. The source is a human donor in a cohort sampled during active COVID-19. This rearrangement joins TRBV28 to TRBJ1-4, with 11 bases fitting TRBD1. CDR3 protein: CASRQGTGGEKLFF. CDR3 coding DNA: TGTGCCAGCAGGCAAGGGACAGGGGGTGAAAAACTGTTTTTT.